This T cell receptor (beta chain) comes out of a study of T cell responses to AZD1222 COVID-19 vaccine. The study, taken as a whole, reports: Only five or six individuals given AZD1222 were seropositive at baseline. Researchers report vaccine-associated CD4 TCRs spanning spike, with dominance at 160-218 and 743-854.

The V end lost 5 bases, the J end lost 0 bases, and 5 bases lay between the germline ends. CDR3 size: 11 residues. CDR1 is GTSNPN and CDR2 is SVGIG in the germline V gene (reference sequence). Concerning this clone itself: Its specificity is unknown.

Libraries were prepared by immunoSEQ multiplex PCR; TCRdb keeps only in-frame clonotypes and omits some of them. The table lists tens of thousands of clones, 90% of them singletons, with about 3.1% in the top ten. The chain uses TRBV30 and TRBJ2-7; D assignment may be TRBD1 or TRBD2 (5 bases each). The clonotype was recovered from an adult who received the AZD1222 COVID-19 vaccine. The sequences come from peripheral blood, collected 28 days after the second AZD1222 dose. CDR3 DNA sequence: TGTGCCTGGGGGGGCTCCTACGAGCAGTACTTC. As protein: CAWGGSYEQYF. The whole variable domain, filled in from reference TRBV30 and TRBJ2-7, reads SQTIHQWPATLVQPVGSPLSLECTVEGTSNPNLYWYRQAAGRGLQLLFYSVGIGQISSEVPQNLSASRPQDRQFILSSKKLLLSDSGFYLCAWGGSYEQYFGPGTRLTVT.